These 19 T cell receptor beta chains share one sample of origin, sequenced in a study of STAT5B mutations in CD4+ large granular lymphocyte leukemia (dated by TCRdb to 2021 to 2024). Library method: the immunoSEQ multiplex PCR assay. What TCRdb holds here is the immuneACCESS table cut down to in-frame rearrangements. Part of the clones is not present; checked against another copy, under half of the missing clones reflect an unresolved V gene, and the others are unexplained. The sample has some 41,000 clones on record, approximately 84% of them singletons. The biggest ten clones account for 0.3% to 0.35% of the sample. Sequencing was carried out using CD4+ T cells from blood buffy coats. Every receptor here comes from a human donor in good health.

The CDR3 reads CASSHRVRRSSYNEQFF. The CDR3 DNA sequence: TGTGCCAGCAGCCACCGGGTTCGCCGGAGCTCCTACAATGAGCAGTTCTTC. The chain employs TRBV7-8 and TRBJ2-1, with D hard to call. Germline assignment: CDR1 SGHVS and CDR2 FQNEAQ. The CDR3 extends over 17 amino acids. Between the trimmed V and J ends, which lost 5 bases and 0 bases, there was a span of 17 bases.

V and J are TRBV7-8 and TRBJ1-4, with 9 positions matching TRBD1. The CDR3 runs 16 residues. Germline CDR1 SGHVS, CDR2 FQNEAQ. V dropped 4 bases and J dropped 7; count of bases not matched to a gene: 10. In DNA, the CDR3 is TGTGCCAGCAGCTCCAACTACAGGGGGCTTACTGAAAAACTGTTTTTT. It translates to CASSSNYRGLTEKLFF.

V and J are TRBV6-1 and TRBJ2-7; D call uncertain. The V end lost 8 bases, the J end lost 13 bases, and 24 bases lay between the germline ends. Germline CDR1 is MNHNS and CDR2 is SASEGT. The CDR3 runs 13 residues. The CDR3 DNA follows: TGTGCCAGCTACATTGGAAATACAAGTCCAGCTTACTTC. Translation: CASYIGNTSPAYF.

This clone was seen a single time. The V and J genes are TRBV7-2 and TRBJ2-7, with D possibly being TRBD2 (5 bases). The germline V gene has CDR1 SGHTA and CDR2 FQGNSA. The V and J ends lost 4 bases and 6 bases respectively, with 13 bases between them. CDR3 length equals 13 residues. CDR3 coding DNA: TGTGCCAGCAGCTCAGAGGGCCCTCTCGAGCAGTACTTC. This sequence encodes CASSSEGPLEQYF.

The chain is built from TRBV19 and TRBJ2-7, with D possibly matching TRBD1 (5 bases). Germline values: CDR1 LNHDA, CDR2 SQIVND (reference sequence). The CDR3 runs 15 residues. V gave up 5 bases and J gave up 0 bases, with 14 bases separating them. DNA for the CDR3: TGTGCCAGTAGTGTCGGACACGACAGCTCCTACGAGCAGTACTTC. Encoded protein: CASSVGHDSSYEQYF.

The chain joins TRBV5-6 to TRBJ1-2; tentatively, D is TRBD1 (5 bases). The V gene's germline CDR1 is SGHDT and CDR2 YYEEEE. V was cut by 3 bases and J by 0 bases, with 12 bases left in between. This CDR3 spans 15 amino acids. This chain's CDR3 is CASSSLGTTNYGYTF. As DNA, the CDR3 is TGTGCCAGCAGCTCTTTGGGGACCACTAACTATGGCTACACCTTC. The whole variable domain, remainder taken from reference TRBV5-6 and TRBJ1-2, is DAGVTQSPTHLIKTRGQQVTLRCSPKSGHDTVSWYQQALGQGPQFIFQYYEEEERQRGNFPDRFSGHQFPNYSSELNVNALLLGDSALYLCASSSLGTTNYGYTFGSGTRLTVV.

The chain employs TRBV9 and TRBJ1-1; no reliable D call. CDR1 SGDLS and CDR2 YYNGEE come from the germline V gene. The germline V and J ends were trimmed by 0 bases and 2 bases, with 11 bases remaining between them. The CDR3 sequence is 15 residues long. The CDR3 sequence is CASSVGPVQNTEAFF. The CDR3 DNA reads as TGTGCCAGCAGCGTAGGCCCAGTTCAAAACACTGAAGCTTTCTTT. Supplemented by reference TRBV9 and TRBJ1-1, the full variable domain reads DSGVTQTPKHLITATGQRVTLRCSPRSGDLSVYWYQQSLDQGLQFLIQYYNGEERAKGNILERFSAQQFPDLHSELNLSSLELGDSALYFCASSVGPVQNTEAFFGQGTRLTVV.

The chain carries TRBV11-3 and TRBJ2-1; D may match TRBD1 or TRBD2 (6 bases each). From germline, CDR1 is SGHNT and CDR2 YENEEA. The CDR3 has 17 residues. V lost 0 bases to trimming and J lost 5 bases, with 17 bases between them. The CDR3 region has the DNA TGTGCCAGCAGCTTAGATCTATCCAGGGGAGGAGACAATGAGCAGTTCTTC. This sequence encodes CASSLDLSRGGDNEQFF.

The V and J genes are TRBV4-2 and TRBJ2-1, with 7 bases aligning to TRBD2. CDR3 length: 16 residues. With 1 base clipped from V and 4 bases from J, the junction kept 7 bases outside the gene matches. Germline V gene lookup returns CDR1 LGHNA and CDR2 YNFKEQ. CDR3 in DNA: TGTGCCAGCAGCCAAGTCTTGCTAGCGGAATACAATGAGCAGTTCTTC. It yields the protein CASSQVLLAEYNEQFF.

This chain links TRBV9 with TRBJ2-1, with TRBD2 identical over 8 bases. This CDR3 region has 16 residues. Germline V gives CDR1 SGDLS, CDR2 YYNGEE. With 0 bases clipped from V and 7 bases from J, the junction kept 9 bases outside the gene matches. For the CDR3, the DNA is TGTGCCAGCAGCGTAGCTACCCGGGGGGGCGGGAATGAGCAGTTCTTC. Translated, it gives CASSVATRGGGNEQFF. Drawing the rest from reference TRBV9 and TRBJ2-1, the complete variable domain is DSGVTQTPKHLITATGQRVTLRCSPRSGDLSVYWYQQSLDQGLQFLIQYYNGEERAKGNILERFSAQQFPDLHSELNLSSLELGDSALYFCASSVATRGGGNEQFFGPGTRLTVL.

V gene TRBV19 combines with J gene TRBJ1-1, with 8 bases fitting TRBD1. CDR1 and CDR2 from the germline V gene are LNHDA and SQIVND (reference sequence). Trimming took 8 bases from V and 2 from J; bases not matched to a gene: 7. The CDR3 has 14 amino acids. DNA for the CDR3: TGTGCCAGTGGCTCGACAGGGGTTAACACTGAAGCTTTCTTT. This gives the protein CASGSTGVNTEAFF. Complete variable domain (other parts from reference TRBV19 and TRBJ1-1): DGGITQSPKYLFRKEGQNVTLSCEQNLNHDAMYWYRQDPGQGLRLIYYSQIVNDFQKGDIAEGYSVSREKKESFPLTVTSAQKNPTAFYLCASGSTGVNTEAFFGQGTRLTVV.

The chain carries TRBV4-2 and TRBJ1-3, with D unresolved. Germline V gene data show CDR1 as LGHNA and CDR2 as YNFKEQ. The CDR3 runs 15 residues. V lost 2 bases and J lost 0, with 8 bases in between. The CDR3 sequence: CASSQSGISGNTIYF. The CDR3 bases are TGTGCCAGCAGCCAATCTGGAATCTCTGGAAACACCATATATTTT.

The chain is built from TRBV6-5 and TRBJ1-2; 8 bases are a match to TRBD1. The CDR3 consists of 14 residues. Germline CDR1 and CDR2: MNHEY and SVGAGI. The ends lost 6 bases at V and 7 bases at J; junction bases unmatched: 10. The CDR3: CASSSGTGYTGYTF. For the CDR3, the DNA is TGTGCCAGCAGCTCTGGGACAGGCTACACTGGCTACACCTTC.

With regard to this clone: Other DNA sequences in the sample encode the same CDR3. The CDR3 here is CASRSYNEQFF. CDR3 coding DNA: TGTGCCAGCAGGAGCTACAATGAGCAGTTCTTC. The V and J genes are TRBV6-5 and TRBJ2-1; no clear D gene. CDR3 length: 11 residues. The V gene's germline CDR1 is MNHEY and CDR2 SVGAGI. V lost 6 bases, J lost 3 bases, and 3 bases lay in between.

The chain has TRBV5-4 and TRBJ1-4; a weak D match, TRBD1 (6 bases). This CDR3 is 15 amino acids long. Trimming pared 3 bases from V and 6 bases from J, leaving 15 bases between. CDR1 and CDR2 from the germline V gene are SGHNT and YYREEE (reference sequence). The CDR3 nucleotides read TGTGCCAGCAGCTGGGGACACGCGGAGGATGAAAAACTGTTTTTT. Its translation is CASSWGHAEDEKLFF.

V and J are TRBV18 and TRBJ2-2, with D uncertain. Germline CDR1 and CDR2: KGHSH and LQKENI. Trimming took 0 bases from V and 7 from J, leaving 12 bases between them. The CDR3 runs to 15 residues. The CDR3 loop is CASSPPTAVLGELFF. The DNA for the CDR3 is TGTGCCAGCTCACCACCGACTGCGGTCCTCGGGGAGCTGTTTTTT.

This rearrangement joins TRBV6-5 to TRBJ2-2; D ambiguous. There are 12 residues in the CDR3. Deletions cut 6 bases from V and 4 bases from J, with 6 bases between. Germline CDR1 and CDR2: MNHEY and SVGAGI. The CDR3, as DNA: TGTGCCAGCAGATACAGCACCGGGGAGCTGTTTTTT. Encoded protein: CASRYSTGELFF.

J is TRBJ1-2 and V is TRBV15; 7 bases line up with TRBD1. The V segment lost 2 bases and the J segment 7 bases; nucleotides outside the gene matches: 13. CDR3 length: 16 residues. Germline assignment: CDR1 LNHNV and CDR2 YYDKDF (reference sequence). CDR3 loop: CATSRNRGGSVGGYTF. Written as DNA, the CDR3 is TGTGCCACCAGCAGAAACAGGGGAGGCTCTGTTGGTGGCTACACCTTC.

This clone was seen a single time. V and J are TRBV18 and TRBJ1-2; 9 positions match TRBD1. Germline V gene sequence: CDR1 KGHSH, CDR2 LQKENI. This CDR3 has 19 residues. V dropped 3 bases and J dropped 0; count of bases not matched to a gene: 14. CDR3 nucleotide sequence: TGTGCCAGCTCACCCTTCGGGACAGGGACTATGCCCGCTAACTATGGCTACACCTTC. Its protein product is CASSPFGTGTMPANYGYTF.